This TCR beta chain is drawn from a study of regulatory T cells in long-lasting Graves disease. The time point was: newly diagnosed GD, antithyroid drugs for less than 3 months. The TCR library was made from RNA that had been extracted from PBMCs in TRIzol. This clonotype was seen many times. Germline CDR1 reads SEHNR; CDR2 reads FQNEAQ (reference sequence). Trimming at V came to 5 bases and at J to 0 bases, leaving 6 bases not matched to a gene. The CDR3 spans 15 residues. Libraries of TCR beta came from iRepertoire HTBI primers plus Arm-PCR of CDR3 regions. One entry per CDR3 protein results from TCRdb running MiXCR on the multiplex PCR reads. The sample has over 500,000 distinct CDR3 sequences; 15% to 20% are singletons. These records were also assigned to another study, of T cells in Graves' hyperthyroidism and ophthalmopathy.

The receptor comes from a woman in her thirties with Graves disease. The genes are TRBV7-9 and TRBJ1-1, with 7 bases that match TRBD1. The sequencing here drew on peripheral blood mononuclear cells (PBMCs), taken at new diagnosis, from a patient treated with antithyroid drugs. The CDR3 sequence: CASSIQGSLNTEAFF. The CDR3 region has the DNA TGTGCCAGCAGCATACAGGGGAGCTTGAACACTGAAGCTTTCTTT. Using reference TRBV7-9 and TRBJ1-1 for the parts outside the CDR3, the full variable domain is DTGVSQNPRHKITKRGQNVTFRCDPISEHNRLYWYRQTLGQGPEFLTYFQNEAQLEKSRLLSDRFSAERPKGSFSTLEIQRTEQGDSAMYLCASSIQGSLNTEAFFGQGTRLTVV.